This TCR beta chain was documented in a study of tumor-infiltrating lymphocytes in primary liver carcinoma. Study overall: The study reported T1-T3 N0M0 tumors spanning 4.2 to 10 cm.

Overall study results and limits: The difference in top-250-clone fraction between tumors and blood was significant, favoring tumors (p = 0.039). Tumor region pairs showed greater overlap than either tumor-adjacent or tumor-blood pairs did.

The researchers produced TCR beta cDNA from roughly 550 ng total RNA with a constant-region primer. Employing slightly modified ARM-PCR, three nested multiplex PCR rounds were run, and these gave rise to the TCR beta libraries. TRBV1-TRBV30 forward and Cbeta reverse primers drove the first two approximately 10-cycle rounds. Via MiXCR, TCRdb re-called the multiplex PCR reads, giving one row per CDR3 protein. Of around 54,000 distinct CDR3 sequences detected, over 65% appear once; the ten largest clones hold around 23%. Trimming removed 1 base at V and 3 bases at J, with 10 bases between. This CDR3 region has 14 residues. Per germline, CDR1 SGHTA and CDR2 FQGNSA. As for this clonotype: Its antigen is unidentified.

From unsorted bulk tissue weighing roughly 18-30 mg, DNA and RNA were co-extracted. Sequenced: liver tumor tissue from sampling region 2. Subset defined: tumor region T2, inferior pole. This receptor was identified in a man aged 40-50 years with primary liver carcinoma and hepatitis B virus infection. The rearrangement links TRBV7-2 to TRBJ2-7, with D unclear. CDR3 DNA sequence: TGTGCCAGCAGCTTAGGAGCGATCTTCTACGAGCAGTACTTC. It is translated as CASSLGAIFYEQYF. Variable domain in full (rest from reference TRBV7-2 and TRBJ2-7): GAGVSQSPSNKVTEKGKDVELRCDPISGHTALYWYRQSLGQGLEFLIYFQGNSAPDKSGLPSDRFSAERTGGSVSTLTIQRTQQEDSAVYLCASSLGAIFYEQYFGPGTRLTVT.